The 32 T cell receptor beta chains given below trace back to one sample, sequenced in a study of identical twins. Each CDR3 protein gets one entry after TCRdb re-called the 5' RACE reads with MiXCR. The table has 700,000 or so distinct CDR3 sequences, 8.6% seen once. The sample was also reused in another study, on yellow fever vaccine responses in identical twins.

Sequenced input: PBMCs. The receptors stem from a woman younger than 35 in good health.

This clonotype turned up a few times. A junction end diverges from the germline sequence, so it may reflect a read error. The CDR3 sequence: CASSLSGGTTKQYF. The CDR3 nucleotides are TGTGCTAGCAGCTTATCAGGGGGAACTACGAAGCAGTACTTC. The chain combines TRBV7-7 with TRBJ2-7, with 7 nucleotides matching TRBD1. Germline V gene sequence: CDR1 SSHAT, CDR2 FNYEAQ (reference sequence). The CDR3 has 14 amino acids. Full variable domain (outside the CDR3, taken from reference TRBV7-7 and TRBJ2-7): GAGVSQSPRYKVTKRGQDVTLRCDPISSHATLYWYQQALGQGPEFLTYFNYEAQPDKSGLPSDRFSAERPEGSISTLTIQRTEQRDSAMYRCASSLSGGTTKQYFGPGTRLTVT.

This clonotype came up a few times. The chain combines TRBV14 with TRBJ2-7; TRBD2 matches at 10 bases. Germline V CDR1 and CDR2: SGHDN, FVKESK. This CDR3 has 12 residues. After removal of 4 bases from V and 9 bases from J, the junction contained 3 bases not matched to a gene. For the CDR3, the DNA is TGTGCCAGCAGCCTTAGCGGGAGGCCGCAGTACTTC. This translates into CASSLSGRPQYF.

The chain uses TRBV19 and TRBJ2-1; D possibly matches TRBD1 or TRBD2 (5 bases each). V lost 5 bases, J lost 8 bases, and 13 bases lay in between. CDR3 length equals 13 residues. Germline assignment: CDR1 LNHDA and CDR2 SQIVND (reference sequence). Written as DNA, the CDR3 is TGTGCCAGTAGTGAGTCAGGGAGCCATGAGCAGTTCTTC. Translation gives CASSESGSHEQFF. The full variable domain, completed using reference TRBV19 and TRBJ2-1, is DGGITQSPKYLFRKEGQNVTLSCEQNLNHDAMYWYRQDPGQGLRLIYYSQIVNDFQKGDIAEGYSVSREKKESFPLTVTSAQKNPTAFYLCASSESGSHEQFFGPGTRLTVL.

This chain connects TRBV12-3 or TRBV12-4 to TRBJ1-2; a weak D match, TRBD1 (6 bases). The CDR3 is 14 amino acids. V lost 3 bases, J lost 6 bases, and 14 bases lay in between. Here the CDR3 reads CASSFMAGGDGYTF. CDR3 bases: TGTGCCAGCAGTTTTATGGCGGGGGGCGATGGCTACACCTTC.

This chain uses TRBV7-8 with TRBJ1-6, with D possibly TRBD1 on 5 matching bases. The CDR3 totals 15 residues. Trimming left V 5 bases short and J 10 bases short, with 18 bases between. CDR1 and CDR2 from the germline V gene are SGHVS and FQNEAQ. The CDR3 loop reads CASSPQLVGDSPLHF. CDR3 DNA: TGTGCCAGCAGCCCCCAGCTTGTAGGGGACTCACCCCTCCACTTT.

This CDR3 is CASTQGAGSTDTQYF. CDR3 in DNA: TGTGCCAGCACCCAGGGGGCAGGGAGCACAGATACGCAGTATTTT. V and J are TRBV28 and TRBJ2-3, with 8 bases identical to TRBD1. Looked up from germline, CDR1 is MDHEN and CDR2 is SYDVKM. V dropped 7 bases and J dropped 0; count of bases not matched to a gene: 6. There are 15 residues in the CDR3.

Only a few counts were recorded for this clonotype. The chain couples TRBV5-1 to TRBJ1-2; a possible D gene is TRBD1 (6 bases). The CDR3 has 15 amino acids. V shed 4 bases and J shed 5 bases, with 18 bases lying between them. Germline CDR1 reads SGHRS; CDR2 reads YFSETQ. This CDR3 reads CASSPPTGGRYGYTF. CDR3 DNA: TGCGCCAGCAGCCCCCCGACAGGAGGACGGTATGGCTACACCTTC.

V gene TRBV7-9 combines with J gene TRBJ2-1, with D possibly matching TRBD1 (5 bases). CDR1 is SEHNR, CDR2 FQNEAQ, per germline (reference sequence). This CDR3 region has 15 residues. Trimming removed 0 bases at V and 7 bases at J, with 13 bases between. The CDR3 spells CASSLAGDFRNEQFF. The DNA for the CDR3 is TGTGCCAGCAGCTTAGCAGGGGATTTTAGGAATGAGCAGTTCTTC.

The chain uses TRBV25-1 and TRBJ1-2, with TRBD1 as a possible D gene (6 bases). The CDR3 has 14 amino acids. The V gene lost 5 bases and the J gene lost 2 bases, with 12 bases spanning the gap. Germline CDR1 reads MGHDK; CDR2 reads SYGVNS. The CDR3: CASSWGGRNYGYTF. Written as DNA, the CDR3 is TGTGCCAGCAGTTGGGGGGGCCGAAACTATGGCTACACCTTC.

The V gene is TRBV4-1, the J gene TRBJ2-1; D is undetermined. This CDR3 comprises 12 residues. Between the trimmed V and J ends, which lost 1 base and 8 bases, there was a span of 6 bases. Germline V lookup: CDR1 MGHRA, CDR2 YSYEKL. The CDR3 is CASSQAAYEQFF. Here the CDR3 DNA reads TGCGCCAGCAGCCAAGCCGCCTATGAGCAGTTCTTC.

This clonotype was seen only a few times. This chain uses TRBV7-2 with TRBJ2-5; D is perhaps TRBD1 (5 bases). CDR3 length: 11 amino acids. V lost 2 bases to trimming and J lost 13 bases, with 11 bases between them. Germline-derived CDR1 and CDR2 are SGHTA and FQGNSA. CDR3 DNA: TGTGCCAGCAGCTTATCGGACACCTCGTACTTC. Its protein is CASSLSDTSYF.

This clonotype was seen repeatedly, ten times or more. J is TRBJ2-7 and V is TRBV7-8, with D possibly matching TRBD2 (6 bases). From germline, CDR1 is SGHVS and CDR2 FQNEAQ. The CDR3 sequence is 16 residues long. V shed 5 bases and J shed 3 bases, with 20 bases lying between them. The CDR3 sequence: CASSPPGLGTFYEQYF. The CDR3 DNA is TGTGCCAGCAGCCCCCCGGGACTTGGGACCTTCTACGAGCAGTACTTC.

This chain links TRBV27 with TRBJ2-5; D uncertain. The V gene's germline CDR1 is MNHEY and CDR2 SMNVEV (reference sequence). The CDR3 is made up of 15 amino acids. Between the trimmed V and J ends, which lost 0 bases and 2 bases, there was a span of 10 bases. The CDR3 loop is CASSLSFGRQETQYF. The CDR3 DNA sequence: TGTGCCAGCAGTTTATCTTTTGGAAGACAAGAGACCCAGTACTTC.

This clonotype came up a few times. The chain uses TRBV28 and TRBJ2-1, with D unresolved. Trimming cost V 7 bases and J 4 bases, with 11 bases left between them. Germline assignment: CDR1 MDHEN and CDR2 SYDVKM. The CDR3 is 13 residues long. The chain's CDR3 is CASTPLAYNEQFF. CDR3 coding DNA: TGTGCCAGCACGCCTCTCGCATACAATGAGCAGTTCTTC.

The CDR3 DNA follows: TGCAGCGTTGGCCGCCTGGGGGGAGGGAGCTCCTACAATGAGCAGTTCTTC. It translates to CSVGRLGGGSSYNEQFF. The chain uses TRBV29-1 and TRBJ2-1; 7 positions agree with TRBD2. The CDR3 spans 17 residues. V lost 4 bases, J lost 0 bases, and 12 bases stayed unmatched. The V gene's germline CDR1 is SQVTM and CDR2 ANQGSEA.

This clonotype was counted ten times or more. The chain combines TRBV20-1 with TRBJ1-5, with unresolved D. Trimming removed 6 bases at V and 7 bases at J, with 13 bases between. The CDR3 is 12 amino acids. Germline V CDR1 and CDR2: DFQATT, SNEGSKA (reference sequence). The CDR3 coding sequence is TGCAGTGCCCGTTACCTAGGCCAGCCCCAGCATTTT. Translating it yields CSARYLGQPQHF.

This clonotype appeared many times. The gene calls are TRBV11-2 and TRBJ2-1, with D tentatively TRBD2 (6 bases). Germline CDR1 SGHAT, CDR2 FQNNGV. Trimming left V 5 bases short and J 0 bases short, with 23 bases between. The CDR3 spans 19 residues. In nucleotides, the CDR3 is TGTGCCAGCAGCCGGAGGACGGGGGAGAACCCGAGCTCCTACAATGAGCAGTTCTTC. Its protein product is CASSRRTGENPSSYNEQFF.

This clonotype was counted only a few times. The chain uses TRBV21-1 and TRBJ2-7; the table assigns TRBD2, which was not confirmed against the DNA. TRBV21-1 is assigned pseudogene status. This CDR3 is built from 16 residues. CDR3 in DNA: TGTGCCAGCAGCAACCATGAGCGGGAGCCTTTCTACGAGCAGTACTTC. Translating gives CASSNHEREPFYEQYF.

This clonotype has only a few counts. V usage is TRBV20-1 and J usage is TRBJ1-6; 7 nucleotides line up with TRBD1. The CDR3 is 15 residues long. Germline V gene lookup returns CDR1 DFQATT and CDR2 SNEGSKA (reference sequence). V gave up 3 bases and J gave up 1 base; unmatched junction bases: 3. The CDR3 DNA is TGCAGTGCTAGGGCAGGGGGATCCTATAATTCACCCCTCCACTTT. Protein: CSARAGGSYNSPLHF.

Comment on this clonotype: At one of its ends the junction is not consistent with the germline gene, which may arise from a read error. The V call is TRBV4-2, the J call TRBJ2-3, with D unclear. Germline assignment: CDR1 LGHNA and CDR2 YNFKEQ. The CDR3 length is 16 residues. CDR3 sequence: CASSQQLPDGTDTQYF. In DNA form, the CDR3 reads TGCGCCAGCAGCCAACAGTTGCCTGACGGCACAGATACGCAGTATTTT.

V and J are TRBV11-2 and TRBJ2-5; 11 bases match TRBD2. Germline values: CDR1 SGHAT, CDR2 FQNNGV. Trimming removed 4 bases from V and 5 bases from J; junction bases left unmatched: 12. The CDR3 is 17 residues long. CDR3 bases: TGTGCCAGCAGCTCATACGTTAGCGGGGGGGCACAGGAGACCCAGTACTTC. Amino acids: CASSSYVSGGAQETQYF.

This clonotype was recorded many times. This sequence joins TRBV5-1 and TRBJ2-5, with D perhaps TRBD1 or TRBD2 (7 bases each). From germline, CDR1 is SGHRS and CDR2 YFSETQ. This CDR3 is 14 amino acids long. The V and J ends lost 4 bases and 3 bases respectively, with 13 bases between them. The CDR3 nucleotides are TGCGCCAGCAGCATGCAGGGGGGGAAAGAGACCCAGTACTTC. It is translated as CASSMQGGKETQYF.

This clonotype was detected a few times. V gene TRBV20-1 combines with J gene TRBJ2-7, with 8 nucleotides matching TRBD2. Germline assignment: CDR1 DFQATT and CDR2 SNEGSKA (reference sequence). V was pared by 3 bases and J by 2 bases, with 9 bases of the junction left unmatched. The CDR3 contains 15 residues. This chain's CDR3 is CSARGGGGFPYEQYF. Here the CDR3 DNA reads TGCAGTGCTAGGGGCGGCGGGGGGTTCCCCTACGAGCAGTACTTC.

This clonotype has ten or more counts. The chain combines TRBV15 with TRBJ2-7; no reliable D call. The CDR3 contains 13 residues. CDR1 and CDR2 from the germline V gene are LNHNV and YYDKDF (reference sequence). V lost 0 bases, J lost 2 bases, and 5 bases lay in between. The CDR3 DNA sequence: TGTGCCACCAGCAGAGATCTAGCCTACGAGCAGTACTTC. Its translation: CATSRDLAYEQYF.

This clonotype was seen ten or more times. The rearrangement uses TRBV29-1 and TRBJ2-3; TRBD1 agrees at 7 bases. The CDR3 consists of 15 residues. The V segment lost 4 bases and the J segment 2 bases; nucleotides outside the gene matches: 9. Germline loops: CDR1 SQVTM, CDR2 ANQGSEA. The CDR3 loop reads CSVATGVLPTDTQYF. The CDR3 DNA sequence: TGCAGCGTTGCCACAGGGGTTCTTCCCACAGATACGCAGTATTTT.

At least ten counts were recorded for this clonotype. DNA of the CDR3: TGCGCCAGCAGCTTGGCCCCTAGTACCGATGAAAAACTGTTTTTT. Translation gives CASSLAPSTDEKLFF. The chain employs TRBV5-1 and TRBJ1-4; D is unresolved. V was shortened by 0 bases and J by 6 bases, with 12 bases between the two germline ends. Germline V gene lookup returns CDR1 SGHRS and CDR2 YFSETQ. CDR3 length: 15 residues.

The chain joins TRBV4-1 to TRBJ2-2, with 14 bases identical to TRBD2. Germline CDR1 is MGHRA and CDR2 is YSYEKL. V shed 5 bases, J shed 7 bases, and the junction held 6 bases outside the gene matches. CDR3 length: 16 residues. For the CDR3, the DNA is TGCGCCAGCAGCTCAGGGACTAGCGGGGGTTTCGGGGAGCTGTTTTTT. Amino acid sequence: CASSSGTSGGFGELFF.

The J gene is TRBJ2-7, the V gene TRBV30; D gene ambiguous. The germline V gene has CDR1 GTSNPN and CDR2 SVGIG (reference sequence). Trimming stripped 3 bases from V and 4 bases from J, with 7 bases between. This CDR3 has 11 amino acids. DNA of the CDR3: TGTGCCTGGAGCTACAGTTACGAGCAGTACTTC. It yields the protein CAWSYSYEQYF.

Many counts were recorded for this clonotype. CDR3 residues: CASSSGPSGSYNEQFF. CDR3 DNA sequence: TGTGCCAGCAGCTCGGGACCTAGCGGCTCCTACAATGAGCAGTTCTTC. This chain joins TRBV7-2 and TRBJ2-1, with 7 bases identical to TRBD2. Germline CDR1 reads SGHTA; CDR2 reads FQGNSA. V lost 4 bases, J lost 0 bases, and 6 bases stayed unmatched. CDR3 length: 16 residues. Combining the CDR3 with reference TRBV7-2 and TRBJ2-1 gives the whole variable domain GAGVSQSPSNKVTEKGKDVELRCDPISGHTALYWYRQSLGQGLEFLIYFQGNSAPDKSGLPSDRFSAERTGGSVSTLTIQRTQQEDSAVYLCASSSGPSGSYNEQFFGPGTRLTVL.

CDR3 residues: CSGDRGEGHNEQFF. For the CDR3, the DNA is TGCAGCGGGGACAGGGGAGAAGGGCACAATGAGCAGTTCTTC. The J gene is TRBJ2-1, the V gene TRBV29-1; 10 positions match TRBD1. V trimming: 7 bases; J trimming: 5 bases; junction bases outside the gene matches: 8. Germline V CDR1 and CDR2: SQVTM, ANQGSEA. This CDR3 comprises 14 residues.

This clonotype has only a few counts. V and J are TRBV25-1 and TRBJ2-3; either TRBD1 or TRBD2 may fit D (6 bases each). The CDR3 is 14 residues long. Trimming stripped 8 bases from V and 5 bases from J, with 17 bases between. Germline CDR1 is MGHDK and CDR2 is SYGVNS. The CDR3 protein is CASGGGPRGDTQYF. The DNA for the CDR3 is TGTGCCAGCGGTGGGGGGCCCAGGGGAGATACGCAGTATTTT.

In its sample, this clonotype was seen many times. V gene TRBV7-9 combines with J gene TRBJ1-6, with TRBD1 identical over 9 bases. CDR3 length: 15 amino acids. J gave up 7 bases and V 0 bases, and 1 base lay outside the gene matches. Germline CDR1 SEHNR, CDR2 FQNEAQ (reference sequence). For the CDR3, the DNA is TGTGCCAGCAGCTTAGCCGGGACAGGGAATTCACCCCTCCACTTT. Protein product: CASSLAGTGNSPLHF.